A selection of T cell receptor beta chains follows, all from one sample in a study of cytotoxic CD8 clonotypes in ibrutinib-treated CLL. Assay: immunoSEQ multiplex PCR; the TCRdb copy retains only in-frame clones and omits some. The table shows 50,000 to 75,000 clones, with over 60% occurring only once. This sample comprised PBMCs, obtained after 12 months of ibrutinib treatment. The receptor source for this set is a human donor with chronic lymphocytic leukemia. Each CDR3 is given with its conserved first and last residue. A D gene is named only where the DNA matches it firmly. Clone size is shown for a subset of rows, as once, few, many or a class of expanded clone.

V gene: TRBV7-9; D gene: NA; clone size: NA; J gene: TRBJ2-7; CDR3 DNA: TGTGCCAGCAGCTTAATTATGGGCATGGACGAGCAGTACTTC; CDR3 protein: CASSLIMGMDEQYF
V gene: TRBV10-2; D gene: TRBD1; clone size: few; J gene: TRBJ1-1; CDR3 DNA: TGCGCCAGCCAACAGCCACAGGGGCCGACTGAAGCTTTCTTT; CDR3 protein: CASQQPQGPTEAFF
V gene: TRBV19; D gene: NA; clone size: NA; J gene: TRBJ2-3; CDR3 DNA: TGTGCCAGTAGTCCCGGGACAGATACGCAGTATTTT; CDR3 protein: CASSPGTDTQYF
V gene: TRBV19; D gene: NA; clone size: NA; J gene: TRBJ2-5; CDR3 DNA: TGTGCCAGTAGTACCAGCAGGGTCGGGGAGACCCAGTACTTC; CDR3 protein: CASSTSRVGETQYF
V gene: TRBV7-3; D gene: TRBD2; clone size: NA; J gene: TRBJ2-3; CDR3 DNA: TGTGCCAGCAGTCGGACTAGCGGGAGTTTAGATACGCAGTATTTT; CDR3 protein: CASSRTSGSLDTQYF
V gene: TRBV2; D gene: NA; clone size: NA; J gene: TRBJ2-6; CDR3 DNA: TGTGCCAGCAGAGGGGTCTCTGGGGCCAACGTCCTGACTTTC; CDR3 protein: CASRGVSGANVLTF
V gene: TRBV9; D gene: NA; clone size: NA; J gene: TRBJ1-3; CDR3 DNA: TGTGCCAGCAGCTGGACAGAGACCTCTGGAAACACCATATATTTT; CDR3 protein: CASSWTETSGNTIYF
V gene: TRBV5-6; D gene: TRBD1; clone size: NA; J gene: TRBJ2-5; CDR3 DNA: TGTGCCAGCAGCTTGACCAGGGGGCGAGAGACCCAGTACTTC; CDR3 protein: CASSLTRGRETQYF
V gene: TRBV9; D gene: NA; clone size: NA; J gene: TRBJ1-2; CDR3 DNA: TGTGCCAGCAGCGCCCTACCTACAGGGATTTCTGGCTACACCTTC; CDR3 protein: CASSALPTGISGYTF
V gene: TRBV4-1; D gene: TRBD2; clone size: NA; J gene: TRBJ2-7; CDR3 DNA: TGCGCCAGCAGCCTAGATGCGGGGGAAGCCTACGAGCAGTACTTC; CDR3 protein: CASSLDAGEAYEQYF
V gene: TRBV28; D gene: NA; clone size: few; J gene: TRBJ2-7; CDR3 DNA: TGTGCCAGCAGTTTTTTCCCACTCTCCTACGAGCAGTACTTC; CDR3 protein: CASSFFPLSYEQYF
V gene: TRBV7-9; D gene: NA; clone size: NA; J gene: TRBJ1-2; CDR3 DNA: TGTGCCAGCAGCTTAGGTGTCGGGCAGGGTAACTATGGCTACACCTTC; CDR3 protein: CASSLGVGQGNYGYTF
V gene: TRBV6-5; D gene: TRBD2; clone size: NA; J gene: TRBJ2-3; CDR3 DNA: TGTGCCAGCAGTTACTCGGGGGGGGTCACAGATACGCAGTATTTT; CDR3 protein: CASSYSGGVTDTQYF
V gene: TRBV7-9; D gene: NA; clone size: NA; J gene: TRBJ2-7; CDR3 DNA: TGTGCCAGCAGCTTTTCCAACTCCGAGCAGTACTTC; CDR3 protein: CASSFSNSEQYF
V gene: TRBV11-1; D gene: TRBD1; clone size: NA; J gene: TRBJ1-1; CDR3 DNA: TGTGCCAGCAGCAGATACCGACAGGGAGGCACTGAAGCTTTCTTT; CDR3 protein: CASSRYRQGGTEAFF
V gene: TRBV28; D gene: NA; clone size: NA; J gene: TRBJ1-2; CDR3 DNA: TGTGCCAGCAGTATAAACGGCGAGTTTGGCTACACCTTC; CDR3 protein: CASSINGEFGYTF
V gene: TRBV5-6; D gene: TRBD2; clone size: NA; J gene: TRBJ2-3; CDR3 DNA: TGTGCCAGCAGCCCGACAACTAGCGGGGCATTGATCGATACGCAGTATTTT; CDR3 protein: CASSPTTSGALIDTQYF
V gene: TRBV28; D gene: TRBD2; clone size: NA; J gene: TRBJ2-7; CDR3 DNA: TGTGCCAGCAGTAGAGCGGGAGTACCCTACGAGCAGTACTTC; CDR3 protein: CASSRAGVPYEQYF
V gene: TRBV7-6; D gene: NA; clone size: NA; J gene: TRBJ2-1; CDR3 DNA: TGTGCCAGCAGCTTGTTTCGGGGAAACAATGAGCAGTTCTTC; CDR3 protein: CASSLFRGNNEQFF
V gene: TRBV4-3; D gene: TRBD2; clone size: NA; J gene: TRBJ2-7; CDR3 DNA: TGCGCCAGCAGCCAGGGGACTAGCGGACCTTACGAGCAGTACTTC; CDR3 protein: CASSQGTSGPYEQYF
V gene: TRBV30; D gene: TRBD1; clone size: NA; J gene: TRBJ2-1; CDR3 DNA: TGTGCCTGGACAGGGGGAACGGGCTCCTACAATGAGCAGTTCTTC; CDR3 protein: CAWTGGTGSYNEQFF
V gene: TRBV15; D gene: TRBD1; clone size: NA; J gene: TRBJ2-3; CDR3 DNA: TGTGCCACCAGCTCTCGACAGGGTATAGACACGCAGTATTTT; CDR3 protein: CATSSRQGIDTQYF
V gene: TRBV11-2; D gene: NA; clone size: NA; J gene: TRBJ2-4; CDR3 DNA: TGTGCCAGCAGCTTAGATCCCAGAGCCCCGGGCATTCAGTACTTC; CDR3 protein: CASSLDPRAPGIQYF
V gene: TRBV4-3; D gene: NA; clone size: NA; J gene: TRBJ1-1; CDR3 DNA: TGCGCCAGCACCCATGGGGGAGGGGCCACTGAAGCTTTCTTT; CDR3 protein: CASTHGGGATEAFF
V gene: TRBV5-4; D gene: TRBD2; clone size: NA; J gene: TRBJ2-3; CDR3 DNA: TGTGCCAGCAGCTTGGCCGCTAGCGGGAGAGTGGATACGCAGTATTTT; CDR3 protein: CASSLAASGRVDTQYF
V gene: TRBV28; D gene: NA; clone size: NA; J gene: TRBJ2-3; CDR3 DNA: TGTGCCAGCAGTTTAATGGCCACAGATACGCAGTATTTT; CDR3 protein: CASSLMATDTQYF
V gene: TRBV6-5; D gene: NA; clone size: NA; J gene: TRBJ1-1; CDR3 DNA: TGTGCCAGCAGTAGGGCAGGGTTTGCGGACACTGAAGCTTTCTTT; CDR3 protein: CASSRAGFADTEAFF
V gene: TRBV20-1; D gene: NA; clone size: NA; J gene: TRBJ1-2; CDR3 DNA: TGCAGTGCTAGAGTGCTTAGCTACACCTTC; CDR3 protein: CSARVLSYTF
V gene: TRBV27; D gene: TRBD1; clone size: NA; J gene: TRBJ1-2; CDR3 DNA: TGTGCCAGCAGTTTACTAGGGACAGGGCATCACTACACCTTC; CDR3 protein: CASSLLGTGHHYTF
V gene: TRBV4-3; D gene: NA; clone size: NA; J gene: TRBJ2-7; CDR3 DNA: TGCGCCAGCAGCCAAGATGGAGGATCAAAAATGTACGAGCAGTACTTC; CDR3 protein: CASSQDGGSKMYEQYF
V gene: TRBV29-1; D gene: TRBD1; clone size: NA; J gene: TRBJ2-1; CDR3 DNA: TGCAGCGTCCCCGACAGGGGGGCCTACAATGAGCAGTTCTTC; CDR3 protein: CSVPDRGAYNEQFF
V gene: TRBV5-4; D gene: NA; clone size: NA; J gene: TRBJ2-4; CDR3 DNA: TGTGCCAGCAGCCGAGAGTTAGCCAAAAACATTCAGTACTTC; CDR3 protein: CASSRELAKNIQYF
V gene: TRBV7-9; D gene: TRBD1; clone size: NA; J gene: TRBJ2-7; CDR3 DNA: TGTGCCAGCAGCTTTTGGGACAGGGTAGGCGAGCAGTACTTC; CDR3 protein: CASSFWDRVGEQYF
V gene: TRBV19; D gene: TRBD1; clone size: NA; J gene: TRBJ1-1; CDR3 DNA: TGTGCCAGTAGAATACTCGGACAGGGTTTGAACACTGAAGCTTTCTTT; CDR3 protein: CASRILGQGLNTEAFF
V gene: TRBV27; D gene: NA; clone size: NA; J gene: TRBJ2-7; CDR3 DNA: TGTGCCAGCAGTTCCGGGGCCTACGAGCAGTACTTC; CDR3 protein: CASSSGAYEQYF
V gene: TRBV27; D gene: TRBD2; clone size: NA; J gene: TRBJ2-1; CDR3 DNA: TGTGCCAGCAGTAGGGGACTAGCGGGATACAATGAGCAGTTCTTC; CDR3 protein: CASSRGLAGYNEQFF
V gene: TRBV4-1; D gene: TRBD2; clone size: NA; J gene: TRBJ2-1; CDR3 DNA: TGCGCCAGCAGCCAAGATACTAGCGGGAGTTACAATGAGCAGTTCTTC; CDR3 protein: CASSQDTSGSYNEQFF
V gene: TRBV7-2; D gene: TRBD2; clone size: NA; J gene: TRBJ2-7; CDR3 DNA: TGTGCCAGCAGCTTACGTGGCGGGAGGGCCATCGAGCAGTACTTC; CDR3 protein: CASSLRGGRAIEQYF
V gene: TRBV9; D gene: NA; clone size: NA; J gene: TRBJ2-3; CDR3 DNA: TGTGCCAGCAGCGTAGGTCCCACTAGCACAGATACGCAGTATTTT; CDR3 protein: CASSVGPTSTDTQYF
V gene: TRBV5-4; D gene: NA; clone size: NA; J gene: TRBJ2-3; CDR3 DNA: TGTGCCAGCAGCCCCTACGGTGGAGCCCCTCAGCAGTATTTT; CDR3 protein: CASSPYGGAPQQYF
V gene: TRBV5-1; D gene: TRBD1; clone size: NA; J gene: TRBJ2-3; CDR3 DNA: TGCGCCAGCAGCTTCGCGGGGACAGGAACCGGGGTTACGCAGTATTTT; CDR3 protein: CASSFAGTGTGVTQYF
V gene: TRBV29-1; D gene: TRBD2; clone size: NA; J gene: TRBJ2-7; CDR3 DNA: TGCAGCGTTTCTAGCGGGAGGTCCTACGAGCAGTACTTC; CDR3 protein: CSVSSGRSYEQYF
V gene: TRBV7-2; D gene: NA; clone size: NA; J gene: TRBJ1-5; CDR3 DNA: TGTGCCAGCAGCTTGAGCCTGAATCAGCCCCAGCATTTT; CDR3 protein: CASSLSLNQPQHF
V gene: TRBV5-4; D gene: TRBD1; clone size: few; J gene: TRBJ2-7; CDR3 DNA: TGTGCCAGCAGCTCGCCCGGGACAGGGCGATACGAGCAGTACTTC; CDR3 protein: CASSSPGTGRYEQYF
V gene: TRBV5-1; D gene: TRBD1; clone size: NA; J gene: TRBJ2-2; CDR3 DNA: TGCGCCAGCAGCTGGACAGGGGCGAACACCGGGGAGCTGTTTTTT; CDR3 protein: CASSWTGANTGELFF
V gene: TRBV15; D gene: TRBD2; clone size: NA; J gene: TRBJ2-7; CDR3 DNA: TGTGCCACCAGCAGGGGGACTAGCCGAGGGTACGAGCAGTACTTC; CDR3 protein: CATSRGTSRGYEQYF
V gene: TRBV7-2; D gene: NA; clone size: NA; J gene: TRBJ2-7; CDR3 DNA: TGTGCCAGCAGCCACCCGGCGGTGGAGCAGTACTTC; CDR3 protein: CASSHPAVEQYF
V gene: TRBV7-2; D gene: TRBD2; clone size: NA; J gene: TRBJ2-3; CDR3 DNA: TGTGCCAGCAGCCGCAGGACTAGCGGCAGCACAGATACGCAGTATTTT; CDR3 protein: CASSRRTSGSTDTQYF
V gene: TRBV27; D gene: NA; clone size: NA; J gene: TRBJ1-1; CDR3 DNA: TGTGCCAGCAGTTTTACCGGGCCGAGCACTGAAGCTTTCTTT; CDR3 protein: CASSFTGPSTEAFF
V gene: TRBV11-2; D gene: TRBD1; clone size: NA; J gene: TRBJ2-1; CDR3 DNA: TGTGCCAGCAGCTCCGGACAGGCTTGGAACAATGAGCAGTTCTTC; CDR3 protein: CASSSGQAWNNEQFF
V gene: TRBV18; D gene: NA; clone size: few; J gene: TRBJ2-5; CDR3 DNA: TGTGCCAGCTCACCTGGGGTTCAAGAGACCCAGTACTTC; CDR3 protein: CASSPGVQETQYF
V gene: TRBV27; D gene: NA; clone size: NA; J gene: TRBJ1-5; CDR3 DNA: TGTGCCAGCAGTTTAAGCTATTGGCAGCCCCAGCATTTT; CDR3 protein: CASSLSYWQPQHF